This entry features one T cell receptor beta chain sequence. The target antigen is unknown. The sample belongs to a study of T cells after yellow fever vaccination. Study-level points and caveats: When the response was secondary, it was weaker but reached its peak faster, day 5 versus 15.

TCRdb processed the 5' RACE reads anew with MiXCR; each CDR3 protein has one entry. The sample lists some 350,000 distinct CDR3 sequences, 3.5% to 4.5% seen once, with 24% in the top ten. V was pared by 7 bases and J by 7 bases, with 10 bases of the junction left unmatched. In germline, CDR1 is ENHRY, CDR2 SYGVKD. This CDR3 contains 14 residues. This clonotype was sampled from a young man who received the YFV17D yellow fever vaccine. Sample: PBMCs, taken 5 days after the yellow fever booster vaccination. The rearrangement uses TRBV10-3 and TRBJ2-1, with 7 bases fitting TRBD1. This CDR3 is CAIKKTGTENEQFF. The DNA of the CDR3 is TGTGCCATCAAGAAAACCGGGACAGAGAATGAGCAGTTCTTC.